This T cell receptor beta chain is from a study of OX40 agonist ivuxolimab in advanced cancers. Germline values: CDR1 MDHEN, CDR2 SYDVKM. The CDR3 sequence is 16 residues long. Trimming at V came to 3 bases and at J to 5 bases, leaving 4 bases not matched to a gene. Produced via immunoSEQ multiplex PCR; TCRdb's table is partial and in-frame only. This sample has 72,000 or so clones; roughly 91% occur once, and the top ten carry 0.2% to 0.3%. The source material was CD4+ or CD8+ T cells sorted from blood, sampled in a trial of the OX40 agonist ivuxolimab. The TCR sequence derives from an adult with an advanced solid tumor such as melanoma, head and neck, liver or kidney cancer. The chain links TRBV28 to TRBJ2-5; 15 positions match TRBD2. This chain's CDR3 is CASSFGLAGGRETQYF. The CDR3 DNA reads as TGTGCCAGCAGTTTCGGACTAGCGGGAGGGAGGGAGACCCAGTACTTC.